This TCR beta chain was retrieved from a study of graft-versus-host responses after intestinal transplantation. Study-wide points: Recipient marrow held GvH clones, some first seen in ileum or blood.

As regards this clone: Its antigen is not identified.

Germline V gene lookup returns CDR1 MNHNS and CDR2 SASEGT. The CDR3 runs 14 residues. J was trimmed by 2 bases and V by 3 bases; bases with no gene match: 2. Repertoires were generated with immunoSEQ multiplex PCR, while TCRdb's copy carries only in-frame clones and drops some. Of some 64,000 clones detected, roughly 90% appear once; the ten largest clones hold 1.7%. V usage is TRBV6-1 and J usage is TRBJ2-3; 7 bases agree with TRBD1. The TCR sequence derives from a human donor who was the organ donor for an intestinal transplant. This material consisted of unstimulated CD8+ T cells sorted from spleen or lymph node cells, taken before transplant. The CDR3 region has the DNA TGTGCCAGCAGTGATGGACAGGCCACAGATACGCAGTATTTT. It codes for CASSDGQATDTQYF.